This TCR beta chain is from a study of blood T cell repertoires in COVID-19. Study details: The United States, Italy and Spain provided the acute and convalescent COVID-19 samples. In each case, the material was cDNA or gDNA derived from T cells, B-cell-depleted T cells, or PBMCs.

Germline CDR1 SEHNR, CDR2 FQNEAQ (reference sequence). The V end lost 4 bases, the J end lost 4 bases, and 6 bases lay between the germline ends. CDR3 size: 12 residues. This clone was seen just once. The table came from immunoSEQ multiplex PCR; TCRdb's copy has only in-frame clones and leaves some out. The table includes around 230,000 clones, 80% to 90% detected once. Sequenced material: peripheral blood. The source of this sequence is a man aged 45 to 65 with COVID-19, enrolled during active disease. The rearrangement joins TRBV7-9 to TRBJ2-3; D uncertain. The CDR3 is CASSSLADTQYF. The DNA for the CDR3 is TGTGCCAGCAGCTCCTTAGCAGATACGCAGTATTTT. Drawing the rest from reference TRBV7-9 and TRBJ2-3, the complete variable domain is DTGVSQNPRHKITKRGQNVTFRCDPISEHNRLYWYRQTLGQGPEFLTYFQNEAQLEKSRLLSDRFSAERPKGSFSTLEIQRTEQGDSAMYLCASSSLADTQYFGPGTRLTVL.